Listed below are T cell receptor beta chains from one sample, sequenced in a study of identical twins. In TCRdb, the 5' RACE reads were re-called with MiXCR into one record per CDR3 protein. The top ten clones hold around 0.98% of a sample with roughly 490,000 distinct CDR3 sequences, roughly an eighth of them seen once. These data were also filed under a second study, of yellow fever vaccine responses in identical twins.

Input material: CD4+ T cells sorted from blood. These receptors all come from a woman aged 18-29 years in good health. CDR3s include the opening cysteine and the closing phenylalanine or tryptophan. The D gene is left open where the match is weak. Size values are once, few and many counts, or a class for expanded clones, and some rows have none.

D gene: .; clone size: .; V gene: TRBV11-2; J gene: TRBJ2-1; CDR3 DNA: TGTGCCAGCAGCCCCGGAGTCATGGAGTTCTTC; CDR3 protein: CASSPGVMEFF
D gene: TRBD2; clone size: many; V gene: TRBV12-3/TRBV12-4; J gene: TRBJ2-2; CDR3 DNA: TGTGCCAGCAGTCCGCAAGCGGGAGGAATCGGGGAGCTGTTTTTT; CDR3 protein: CASSPQAGGIGELFF
D gene: .; clone size: .; V gene: TRBV20-1; J gene: TRBJ2-5; CDR3 DNA: TGCAGTGCTAGAGTCCAGGAGACCCAGTACTTC; CDR3 protein: CSARVQETQYF
D gene: .; clone size: few; V gene: TRBV18; J gene: TRBJ1-1; CDR3 DNA: TGTGCCAGCTCACCTAAGGCGCCTGAAGCTTTCTTT; CDR3 protein: CASSPKAPEAFF
D gene: .; clone size: .; V gene: TRBV9; J gene: TRBJ1-1; CDR3 DNA: TGTGCCAGCAGCCCTCAGGCTCTTATGAACACTGAAGCTTTCTTT; CDR3 protein: CASSPQALMNTEAFF
D gene: .; clone size: .; V gene: TRBV20-1; J gene: TRBJ2-2; CDR3 DNA: TGCAGTGCTAGAGATGTAGCGGCCTACACCGGGGAGCTGTTTTTT; CDR3 protein: CSARDVAAYTGELFF
D gene: TRBD2; clone size: .; V gene: TRBV6-1; J gene: TRBJ2-2; CDR3 DNA: TGTGCCAGCACTAAGACTAGCGGGGCGAACACCGGGGAGCTGTTTTTT; CDR3 protein: CASTKTSGANTGELFF
D gene: TRBD2; clone size: few; V gene: TRBV10-1; J gene: TRBJ2-2; CDR3 DNA: TGCGCCAGCAGGACTCTTCGGGAGGCCGGGGAGCTGTTTTTT; CDR3 protein: CASRTLREAGELFF
D gene: .; clone size: few; V gene: TRBV7-2; J gene: TRBJ2-7; CDR3 DNA: TGTGCCAGCAGCTCCCCATGGAACCCTTACGAGCAGTACTTC; CDR3 protein: CASSSPWNPYEQYF
D gene: .; clone size: .; V gene: TRBV4-3; J gene: TRBJ2-1; CDR3 DNA: TGCGCCAGCAGCCAAGCTGGACGGGACAATGAGCAGTTCTTC; CDR3 protein: CASSQAGRDNEQFF
D gene: .; clone size: .; V gene: TRBV5-1; J gene: TRBJ2-5; CDR3 DNA: TGCGCCAGCAGCCCCTCTACCCCAGAGACCCAGTACTTC; CDR3 protein: CASSPSTPETQYF
D gene: .; clone size: few; V gene: TRBV14; J gene: TRBJ1-5; CDR3 DNA: TGTGCCAGCAGCCCTAGATCGGATCAGCCCCAGCATTTT; CDR3 protein: CASSPRSDQPQHF
D gene: TRBD2; clone size: many; V gene: TRBV5-1; J gene: TRBJ2-3; CDR3 DNA: TGCGCCAGCAGCCCCTTCCTTCCAGCGGGGTACACAGATACGCAGTATTTT; CDR3 protein: CASSPFLPAGYTDTQYF
D gene: .; clone size: few; V gene: TRBV20-1; J gene: TRBJ2-2; CDR3 DNA: TGCAGTGCTCCCCAGCGGGTGAACACCGGGGAGCTGTTTTTT; CDR3 protein: CSAPQRVNTGELFF
D gene: TRBD1; clone size: many; V gene: TRBV2; J gene: TRBJ2-5; CDR3 DNA: TGTGCCAGCAGTGAAGAGGGACAGGGCCAAGAGACCCAGTACTTC; CDR3 protein: CASSEEGQGQETQYF
D gene: .; clone size: .; V gene: TRBV2; J gene: TRBJ1-5; CDR3 DNA: TGTGCCAGCAGTGTCAGGACAGCGAAAAATCAGCCCCAGCATTTT; CDR3 protein: CASSVRTAKNQPQHF
D gene: .; clone size: few; V gene: TRBV18; J gene: TRBJ2-1; CDR3 DNA: TGTGCCAGCTCACTTCTGCTCGACGAGCAGTTCTTC; CDR3 protein: CASSLLLDEQFF
D gene: TRBD2; clone size: .; V gene: TRBV3-1; J gene: TRBJ2-1; CDR3 DNA: TGTGCCAGCAGCCAACCCGGGACTAGCGGATACAATGAGCAGTTCTTC; CDR3 protein: CASSQPGTSGYNEQFF
D gene: .; clone size: many; V gene: TRBV24-1; J gene: TRBJ2-3; CDR3 DNA: TGTGCCACCAGTGACCCCGGACAGAGCACAGATACGCAGTATTTT; CDR3 protein: CATSDPGQSTDTQYF
D gene: .; clone size: .; V gene: TRBV11-2; J gene: TRBJ1-3; CDR3 DNA: TGTGCCAGCAGCTTACGCGAGACCATATATTTT; CDR3 protein: CASSLRETIYF
D gene: .; clone size: few; V gene: TRBV3-1; J gene: TRBJ2-5; CDR3 DNA: TGTGCCAGCAGCTTTGTGGGGAAACAAGAGACCCAGTACTTC; CDR3 protein: CASSFVGKQETQYF
D gene: .; clone size: few; V gene: TRBV20-1; J gene: TRBJ2-3; CDR3 DNA: TGCAGTGCTGGAGGGGGGACAGCTAGCACAGATACGCAGTATTTT; CDR3 protein: CSAGGGTASTDTQYF
D gene: TRBD1; clone size: .; V gene: TRBV29-1; J gene: TRBJ2-4; CDR3 DNA: TGCAGCGTCCGGACAGGGTATTCGGCCAAAAACATTCAGTACTTC; CDR3 protein: CSVRTGYSAKNIQYF
D gene: TRBD2; clone size: .; V gene: TRBV28; J gene: TRBJ2-3; CDR3 DNA: TGTGCCAGCAGTCCCCCGGGGAGGGCTCCAGATACGCAGTATTTT; CDR3 protein: CASSPPGRAPDTQYF
D gene: TRBD1; clone size: .; V gene: TRBV6-1; J gene: TRBJ2-2; CDR3 DNA: TGTGCCAGCAGGCGGGACAGGACCACCGGGGAGCTGTTTTTT; CDR3 protein: CASRRDRTTGELFF
D gene: .; clone size: .; V gene: TRBV7-2; J gene: TRBJ2-5; CDR3 DNA: TGTGCCAGCAGCCTCCGGGACCCTCGAGAGACCCAGTACTTC; CDR3 protein: CASSLRDPRETQYF
D gene: TRBD1; clone size: .; V gene: TRBV3-1; J gene: TRBJ2-1; CDR3 DNA: TGTGCCAGCAGCCCGGGGACAGGGGGCGCCGACAATGAGCAGTTCTTC; CDR3 protein: CASSPGTGGADNEQFF
D gene: TRBD2; clone size: .; V gene: TRBV29-1; J gene: TRBJ2-1; CDR3 DNA: TGCAGCGTTCTTAGCGGGGGGCGCTCCTACAATGAGCAGTTCTTC; CDR3 protein: CSVLSGGRSYNEQFF
D gene: TRBD1; clone size: .; V gene: TRBV29-1; J gene: TRBJ2-7; CDR3 DNA: TGCAGCGCCGGTACAGGGGCTAGCGAGCAGTACTTC; CDR3 protein: CSAGTGASEQYF
D gene: .; clone size: .; V gene: TRBV6-1; J gene: TRBJ1-5; CDR3 DNA: TGTGCCAGCAGCCCACCGGGACCGAGAAATCAGCCCCAGCATTTT; CDR3 protein: CASSPPGPRNQPQHF
D gene: TRBD1; clone size: .; V gene: TRBV7-2; J gene: TRBJ2-7; CDR3 DNA: TGTGCCAGCAGCCCTCCTAGGGACAGGGGCATTTACGAGCAGTACTTC; CDR3 protein: CASSPPRDRGIYEQYF
D gene: TRBD1; clone size: .; V gene: TRBV6-2/TRBV6-3; J gene: TRBJ2-7; CDR3 DNA: TGTGCCAGCAGTACCCGACAGGGCCTAAACTACGAGCAGTACTTC; CDR3 protein: CASSTRQGLNYEQYF
D gene: TRBD2; clone size: .; V gene: TRBV19; J gene: TRBJ2-1; CDR3 DNA: TGTGCCACCAAGGGACTACCGAGGAATGAGCAGTTCTTC; CDR3 protein: CATKGLPRNEQFF
D gene: TRBD2; clone size: .; V gene: TRBV3-1; J gene: TRBJ2-1; CDR3 DNA: TGTGCCAGCAGCCGCGGGGGGGGCTTCACTGAGCAGTTCTTC; CDR3 protein: CASSRGGGFTEQFF
D gene: TRBD2; clone size: .; V gene: TRBV4-2; J gene: TRBJ2-2; CDR3 DNA: TGTGCCTGCAGCCAAGCGGCAAGGGAGGGCACCGGGGAGCTGTTTTTT; CDR3 protein: CACSQAAREGTGELFF
D gene: .; clone size: few; V gene: TRBV7-2; J gene: TRBJ2-3; CDR3 DNA: TGTGCCAGCAGCTTGGGGCAGGCTAACACAGATACGCAGTATTTT; CDR3 protein: CASSLGQANTDTQYF
D gene: TRBD1; clone size: few; V gene: TRBV6-5; J gene: TRBJ1-2; CDR3 DNA: TGTGCCAGCAGTTACTCAGGACAGGGCCGCTATCCTAACTATGGCTACACCTTC; CDR3 protein: CASSYSGQGRYPNYGYTF
D gene: .; clone size: few; V gene: TRBV7-2; J gene: TRBJ2-5; CDR3 DNA: TGTGCCAGCAGCTTACGCGGCCCGCAAGAGACCCAGTACTTC; CDR3 protein: CASSLRGPQETQYF
D gene: .; clone size: .; V gene: TRBV7-2; J gene: TRBJ1-6; CDR3 DNA: TGTGCCAGCAGCTTACTACAGGGAGATTCACCCCTCCACTTT; CDR3 protein: CASSLLQGDSPLHF
D gene: .; clone size: .; V gene: TRBV6-2/TRBV6-3; J gene: TRBJ2-7; CDR3 DNA: TGTGCCAGCAGTTACTCTCAGGGCTCCAACGAGCAGTACTTC; CDR3 protein: CASSYSQGSNEQYF
D gene: .; clone size: .; V gene: TRBV6-1; J gene: TRBJ2-7; CDR3 DNA: TGTGCCAGCAGGAGGGCGGCCCAATCCTACGAGCAGTACTTC; CDR3 protein: CASRRAAQSYEQYF
D gene: .; clone size: .; V gene: TRBV30; J gene: TRBJ2-1; CDR3 DNA: TGTGCCTGGAGTTTGGGAGCCAATGAGCAGTTCTTC; CDR3 protein: CAWSLGANEQFF
D gene: .; clone size: many; V gene: TRBV7-9; J gene: TRBJ2-3; CDR3 DNA: TGTGCCAGCAGCTTTGTCCCAGATACGCAGTATTTT; CDR3 protein: CASSFVPDTQYF
D gene: .; clone size: .; V gene: TRBV5-4; J gene: TRBJ2-5; CDR3 DNA: TGTGCCAGCAGCTATCCGGGCCGAGCAGGGTTGGAGACCCAGTACTTC; CDR3 protein: CASSYPGRAGLETQYF
D gene: TRBD1; clone size: .; V gene: TRBV5-1; J gene: TRBJ1-1; CDR3 DNA: TGCGCCAGCAGCTTGACTTGGCCGGGACAGTCGACCACTGAAGCTTTCTTT; CDR3 protein: CASSLTWPGQSTTEAFF
D gene: .; clone size: many; V gene: TRBV12-5; J gene: TRBJ2-5; CDR3 DNA: TGTGCTAGTAGTCGCGCCCAAGAGACCCAGTACTTC; CDR3 protein: CASSRAQETQYF
D gene: .; clone size: .; V gene: TRBV4-2; J gene: TRBJ2-3; CDR3 DNA: TGTGCCAGCAGCCAAGATTCACAGAGCACAGATACGCAGTATTTT; CDR3 protein: CASSQDSQSTDTQYF
D gene: .; clone size: .; V gene: TRBV25-1; J gene: TRBJ2-3; CDR3 DNA: TGTGCCAGCAGCCTCATGGTGGGAGATACGCAGTATTTT; CDR3 protein: CASSLMVGDTQYF
D gene: .; clone size: many; V gene: TRBV29-1; J gene: TRBJ2-1; CDR3 DNA: TGCAGCGTTGACGGCAGGGGTACCTACAATGAGCAGTTCTTC; CDR3 protein: CSVDGRGTYNEQFF
D gene: TRBD2; clone size: many; V gene: TRBV29-1; J gene: TRBJ2-1; CDR3 DNA: TGCAGCGTTGAAGATCTTAGGACTAGGAGGGGTGAGCAGTTCTTC; CDR3 protein: CSVEDLRTRRGEQFF
D gene: TRBD2; clone size: .; V gene: TRBV2; J gene: TRBJ2-1; CDR3 DNA: TGTGCCAGCAGTGCGAGGCCTAGCGGGGGCTATGAGCAGTTCTTC; CDR3 protein: CASSARPSGGYEQFF
D gene: .; clone size: few; V gene: TRBV9; J gene: TRBJ2-3; CDR3 DNA: TGTGCCAGCAGCGTAGACAGGGATACGCAGTATTTT; CDR3 protein: CASSVDRDTQYF
D gene: .; clone size: .; V gene: TRBV20-1; J gene: TRBJ2-7; CDR3 DNA: TGCAGTGCACGACGCCCTGAGAAGCACGAGCAGTACTTC; CDR3 protein: CSARRPEKHEQYF
D gene: .; clone size: .; V gene: TRBV14; J gene: TRBJ2-1; CDR3 DNA: TGTGCCAGCAGCCAAGCCGCTGGGACCCTGAACAATGAGCAGTTCTTC; CDR3 protein: CASSQAAGTLNNEQFF
D gene: TRBD1; clone size: many; V gene: TRBV29-1; J gene: TRBJ1-4; CDR3 DNA: TGCAGCGTTGAAGATGGGTTTGGGACAGGCTCACACGGCGGCGTTGAAAAACTGTTTTTT; CDR3 protein: CSVEDGFGTGSHGGVEKLFF
D gene: .; clone size: few; V gene: TRBV6-4; J gene: TRBJ2-1; CDR3 DNA: TGTGCCAGCAGTGGGGGGCGGACAGAAGACAATGAGCAGTTCTTC; CDR3 protein: CASSGGRTEDNEQFF
D gene: .; clone size: .; V gene: TRBV27; J gene: TRBJ1-5; CDR3 DNA: TGTGCCAGCAGTTTCGGTCGGGGGGCTGATCAGCCCCAGCATTTT; CDR3 protein: CASSFGRGADQPQHF
D gene: .; clone size: many; V gene: TRBV10-3; J gene: TRBJ2-1; CDR3 DNA: TGTGCCATCAGAGAAGGATTAAACCCCTACAATGAGCAGTTCTTC; CDR3 protein: CAIREGLNPYNEQFF
D gene: .; clone size: few; V gene: TRBV6-6; J gene: TRBJ2-7; CDR3 DNA: TGTGCCAGCAGCGACTCGTGGACCTACGAGCAGTACTTC; CDR3 protein: CASSDSWTYEQYF
D gene: .; clone size: few; V gene: TRBV30; J gene: TRBJ2-7; CDR3 DNA: TGTGCCTGGACCCTGGCTGGGGCCTCAGGGGACGAGCAGTACTTC; CDR3 protein: CAWTLAGASGDEQYF